This is a list of T cell receptor beta chains from one sample in a study of early T cells in non-severe SARS-CoV-2 infection. From the 5' RACE reads, TCRdb called clonotypes with MiXCR, one entry per CDR3 protein. The sample lists tens of thousands of distinct CDR3 sequences; around 10% were seen once. The sequences come from whole blood, collected at baseline. The receptors come from an adult who was a healthcare worker with PCR-confirmed SARS-CoV-2 infection or an uninfected control (not recorded which). The CDR3 runs from the conserved cysteine through the conserved F or W. D genes are given only for firm matches. The listing skips clone size in some rows; elsewhere it reads once, few, many or a size class.

d_call: -; clone_size: many; j_call: TRBJ2-2; v_call: TRBV10-3; cdr3_length: 13; cdr3_aa: CAISESGLGELFF; cdr3_nt: TGTGCCATCAGTGAGTCAGGCCTCGGGGAGCTGTTTTTT
d_call: TRBD2; clone_size: many; j_call: TRBJ2-3; v_call: TRBV6-1; cdr3_length: 12; cdr3_aa: CASRAGSGTQYF; cdr3_nt: TGTGCCAGCCGAGCGGGGTCGGGTACGCAGTATTTT
d_call: -; clone_size: many; j_call: TRBJ1-1; v_call: TRBV3-1; cdr3_length: 13; cdr3_aa: CASSQVGNTEAFF; cdr3_nt: TGTGCCAGCAGCCAAGTAGGGAACACTGAAGCTTTCTTT
d_call: -; clone_size: few; j_call: TRBJ2-5; v_call: TRBV5-1; cdr3_length: 13; cdr3_aa: CASTNQLQETQYF; cdr3_nt: TGCGCCAGCACCAATCAGCTTCAAGAGACCCAGTACTTC
d_call: -; clone_size: few; j_call: TRBJ2-7; v_call: TRBV7-2; cdr3_length: 13; cdr3_aa: CASSQQGQDEQYF; cdr3_nt: TGTGCCAGCAGCCAGCAGGGGCAGGACGAGCAGTACTTC
d_call: -; clone_size: -; j_call: TRBJ1-1; v_call: TRBV5-1; cdr3_length: 16; cdr3_aa: CASSLMPYAGDTEAFF; cdr3_nt: TGCGCCAGCAGCTTAATGCCATACGCAGGGGACACTGAAGCTTTCTTT
d_call: -; clone_size: -; j_call: TRBJ2-1; v_call: TRBV29-1; cdr3_length: 13; cdr3_aa: CSVEGQKGNEQFF; cdr3_nt: TGCAGCGTTGAAGGGCAGAAAGGCAATGAGCAGTTCTTC
d_call: TRBD1; clone_size: many; j_call: TRBJ1-1; v_call: TRBV13; cdr3_length: 16; cdr3_aa: CASSFELGTGNTEAFF; cdr3_nt: TGTGCCAGCAGCTTCGAATTAGGGACAGGGAACACTGAAGCTTTCTTT
d_call: TRBD1; clone_size: many; j_call: TRBJ1-1; v_call: TRBV4-2; cdr3_length: 16; cdr3_aa: CASSQDGTEDNTEAFF; cdr3_nt: TGTGCCAGCAGCCAAGATGGGACAGAGGACAACACTGAAGCTTTCTTT
d_call: -; clone_size: many; j_call: TRBJ2-2; v_call: TRBV5-1; cdr3_length: 16; cdr3_aa: CASSLFMGTNTGELFF; cdr3_nt: TGCGCCAGCAGCTTGTTCATGGGCACGAACACCGGGGAGCTGTTTTTT
d_call: -; clone_size: few; j_call: TRBJ2-7; v_call: TRBV27; cdr3_length: 13; cdr3_aa: CASSLSDSYEQYF; cdr3_nt: TGTGCCAGCAGTTTATCAGACTCCTACGAGCAGTACTTC
d_call: -; clone_size: few; j_call: TRBJ2-1; v_call: TRBV11-2; cdr3_length: 17; cdr3_aa: CASSQSGQGSSYNEQFF; cdr3_nt: TGTGCCAGCAGCCAAAGCGGTCAGGGGAGCTCCTACAATGAGCAGTTCTTC
d_call: TRBD1; clone_size: -; j_call: TRBJ1-1; v_call: TRBV2; cdr3_length: 13; cdr3_aa: CASSGQGRTEAFF; cdr3_nt: TGTGCCAGCAGTGGACAGGGGAGAACTGAAGCTTTCTTT
d_call: -; clone_size: many; j_call: TRBJ2-2; v_call: TRBV7-9; cdr3_length: 14; cdr3_aa: CASSWEVVTGELFF; cdr3_nt: TGTGCCAGCTCCTGGGAGGTTGTCACCGGGGAGCTGTTTTTT
d_call: TRBD2; clone_size: few; j_call: TRBJ2-3; v_call: TRBV12-5; cdr3_length: 13; cdr3_aa: CASALGGSDTQYF; cdr3_nt: TGTGCTAGTGCCTTGGGGGGGTCAGATACGCAGTATTTT
d_call: -; clone_size: few; j_call: TRBJ2-7; v_call: TRBV27; cdr3_length: 15; cdr3_aa: CASSLAGTANYEQYF; cdr3_nt: TGTGCCAGCAGTCTCGCCGGGACGGCAAACTACGAGCAGTACTTC
d_call: -; clone_size: few; j_call: TRBJ2-6; v_call: TRBV12-3/TRBV12-4; cdr3_length: 15; cdr3_aa: CASSPLGPGANVLTF; cdr3_nt: TGTGCCAGCAGCCCCTTGGGCCCTGGGGCCAACGTCCTGACTTTC
d_call: -; clone_size: few; j_call: TRBJ2-3; v_call: TRBV24-1; cdr3_length: 13; cdr3_aa: CATSDSSTDTQYF; cdr3_nt: TGTGCCACCAGTGATTCAAGCACAGATACGCAGTATTTT
d_call: TRBD1; clone_size: few; j_call: TRBJ2-1; v_call: TRBV18; cdr3_length: 18; cdr3_aa: CASSPGTGMVYGDNEQFF; cdr3_nt: TGTGCCAGCTCACCTGGGACAGGGATGGTATATGGAGACAATGAGCAGTTCTTC
d_call: -; clone_size: many; j_call: TRBJ2-1; v_call: TRBV11-2; cdr3_length: 14; cdr3_aa: CASSLGRGVGEQFF; cdr3_nt: TGTGCCAGCAGCTTGGGAAGGGGGGTTGGTGAGCAGTTCTTC
d_call: -; clone_size: many; j_call: TRBJ2-3; v_call: TRBV9; cdr3_length: 14; cdr3_aa: CASSAQVSTDTQYF; cdr3_nt: TGTGCCAGCAGCGCACAGGTGAGCACAGATACGCAGTATTTT